One sample yielded the 18 T cell receptor beta chains listed below, sequenced in a study of CD8+CD57+ T cells in acquired aplastic anemia (dated by TCRdb to the late 2010s). The listed sequencing device is Illumina HiSeq 2000. Genomic DNA was used as template for profiling of TCR beta VDJ combinations and CDR3 sequences. TCRdb reprocessed the public reads (quality trimming at Q25 with fastp, clone calling with MiXCR) and kept in-frame beta chains. Records with the same CDR3 protein are collapsed into one entry carrying the most frequent genes and DNA. This sample is represented by more than 200,000 distinct CDR3 sequences; about half of them were singletons. Around 20% of the sample is taken by the ten largest. Expansion of CD8+CD57+ cells had been shown by flow cytometry in the patients chosen for sequencing. The specimen was sorted CD4+, CD8+, or CD8+CD57+ T cells (not recorded which) from PBMCs. These receptors were taken from a human donor with aplastic anemia.

A word on this clonotype: The junction and the germline gene differ at one end; a read error may be behind it. The V call is TRBV5-1, the J call TRBJ2-7, with 8 bases fitting TRBD1. The germline V gene encodes CDR1 SGHRS and CDR2 YFSETQ. The CDR3 has 15 residues. The CDR3 sequence is CASSSAFQGAGEQYF. The CDR3 DNA is TGTGCCAGCAGCTCCGCGTTCCAGGGGGCGGGCGAGCAGTACTTC.

In DNA, the CDR3 is TGTGCCCCAGGGTGGAGAGAAAAACTGTTTTTT. Protein: CAPGWREKLFF. This rearrangement joins TRBV7-7 to TRBJ1-4; the D gene is possibly TRBD1 (5 bases). V lost 11 bases to trimming and J lost 8 bases, with 12 bases between them. CDR3 length: 11 residues. Germline V gene data show CDR1 as SSHAT and CDR2 as FNYEAQ (reference sequence).

Details on this clonotype: No DNA is shown, since the ends of the CDR3 on it are uncertain; the CDR3 is the one TCRdb lists. The rearrangement joins TRBV10-2 to TRBJ1-2. CDR1 is WSHSY, CDR2 SAAADI, per germline. 14 amino acids form the CDR3, both terminal residues included. The CDR3 is CASSPSVSNYGCTF.

This clonotype was seen at least ten times. The rearrangement links TRBV2 to TRBJ1-4; D call uncertain. This CDR3 has 12 residues. V shed 8 bases and J shed 8 bases, with 12 bases lying between them. The germline CDR1 and CDR2 sequences are SNHLY and FYNNEI. This chain's CDR3 is CASVRDEEKLFF. The CDR3 bases are TGTGCCAGCGTACGGGATGAGGAAAAACTGTTTTTT.

This clonotype was counted at least ten times. The chain links TRBV2 to TRBJ1-6; D perhaps matches TRBD1 (5 bases). From germline, CDR1 is SNHLY and CDR2 FYNNEI. The germline V and J ends were trimmed by 6 bases and 7 bases, with 16 bases remaining between them. This CDR3 contains 15 residues. The DNA for the CDR3 is TGTGCCAGCAGCTTCCGGAGGGGTGCCAATTCACCCCTCCACTTT. Its translation is CASSFRRGANSPLHF.

V usage is TRBV4-1 and J usage is TRBJ2-2; TRBD2 is a possible D gene (5 bases). Germline CDR1 is MGHRA and CDR2 is YSYEKL. V dropped 2 bases and J dropped 4 bases, with 11 bases sitting between them. The CDR3 length is 15 residues. As DNA, the CDR3 is TGCGCCAGCAGCCAACGAGGGAAGGGCACCGGGGAGCTGTTTTTT. It codes for CASSQRGKGTGELFF.

At least ten counts were recorded for this clonotype. The DNA of the CDR3 is TGTGCCTGGAGTAACGACTCCCATTCACCCCTCCACTTT. This translates into CAWSNDSHSPLHF. V and J are TRBV30 and TRBJ1-6, with D unclear. The CDR3 covers 13 residues. Germline values: CDR1 GTSNPN, CDR2 SVGIG (reference sequence). V shed 2 bases and J shed 8 bases, with 10 bases lying between them.

This clonotype has more than one count but fewer than ten. The CDR3 loop is CASSLGVGSYEQYF. In nucleotides, the CDR3 is TGTGCCAGCAGTTTGGGGGTGGGGTCCTACGAGCAGTACTTC. The chain combines TRBV2 with TRBJ2-7, with D perhaps TRBD1 or TRBD2 (5 bases each). The CDR3 has 14 amino acids. The germline V gene has CDR1 SNHLY and CDR2 FYNNEI. Trimming pared 5 bases from V and 1 base from J, leaving 12 bases between.

This clonotype has only a few counts. This chain uses TRBV18 with TRBJ1-2; weak D call: TRBD1 (6 bases). V dropped 0 bases and J dropped 3 bases, with 11 bases sitting between them. Germline V gene sequence: CDR1 KGHSH, CDR2 LQKENI. This CDR3 has 15 residues. This chain's CDR3 is CASSPPSRGDYGYTF. CDR3 in DNA: TGTGCCAGCTCACCACCCTCCAGGGGCGACTATGGCTACACCTTC.

V gene TRBV11-2 combines with J gene TRBJ1-6, with D hard to call. CDR1 is SGHAT, CDR2 FQNNGV, per germline. V was trimmed by 2 bases and J by 10 bases, leaving 9 bases between them. The CDR3 sequence is 13 residues long. CDR3 in DNA: TGTGCCAGCAGCTTACCCTACCTGTCACCCCTCCACTTT. Its protein product is CASSLPYLSPLHF.

This sequence joins TRBV6-1 and TRBJ1-5; D may be TRBD1 (6 bases). V lost 2 bases, J lost 1 base, and 9 bases lay in between. Germline-derived CDR1 and CDR2 are MNHNS and SASEGT. This CDR3 comprises 15 residues. The CDR3 DNA sequence: TGTGCCAGCAGTGAAAGAGGGGGAAGCAATCAGCCCCAGCATTTT. Encoded protein: CASSERGGSNQPQHF.

V is TRBV20-1 and J is TRBJ2-1; 12 positions match TRBD2. The CDR3 extends over 15 amino acids. The junction had 12 bases not matched to a gene; V was cut back by 6 bases and J by 9 bases. In germline, CDR1 is DFQATT, CDR2 SNEGSKA (reference sequence). The CDR3 sequence: CSARRASGGAGEQFF. In DNA, the CDR3 is TGCAGTGCCAGGAGGGCTAGCGGGGGGGCAGGTGAGCAGTTCTTC.

Only a few counts were recorded for this clonotype. The chain combines TRBV19 with TRBJ1-2; 7 bases map to TRBD1. This CDR3 is 13 amino acids long. Trimming removed 4 bases from V and 4 bases from J; junction bases left unmatched: 3. Germline CDR1 is LNHDA and CDR2 is SQIVND (reference sequence). CDR3 loop: CASSKTGSYGYTF. The CDR3 region has the DNA TGTGCCAGTAGTAAGACAGGGAGCTATGGCTACACCTTC.

This clonotype was recorded once. The chain has TRBV7-8 and TRBJ1-5, with D unresolved. Germline assignment: CDR1 SGHVS and CDR2 FQNEAQ. Trimming took 1 base from V and 11 from J, leaving 12 bases between them. CDR3 size: 13 residues. CDR3 nucleotide sequence: TGTGCCAGCAGCTTAGGACGGCAAGAGACCCAGCATTTT. This translates into CASSLGRQETQHF.

This clonotype was counted at least ten times. The V call is TRBV12-3 or TRBV12-4, the J call TRBJ2-7; 8 bases align to TRBD2. The CDR3 covers 14 residues. The J segment lost 5 bases and the V segment lost 6 bases, leaving 9 bases of the junction unmatched. The CDR3 loop reads CASRYSGGANEQYF. CDR3 nucleotide sequence: TGTGCCAGCAGATACTCGGGGGGGGCCAACGAGCAGTACTTC.

As concerns this clonotype: A much bigger clone sits one base away, suggesting this may be a read error. This sequence joins TRBV11-2 and TRBJ1-1; maybe TRBD1 (5 bases). The CDR3 is made up of 14 amino acids. Germline CDR1 is SGHAT and CDR2 is FQNNGV. CDR3 sequence (DNA): TGTGCCAGCAGCGGGCCCCGGGGGAACACTGAAGCTCTCTTT. Encoded protein: CASSGPRGNTEALF.

This clonotype was seen just once. This rearrangement joins TRBV5-1 to TRBJ1-1; 9 nucleotides match TRBD1. The germline gives CDR1 SGHRS, CDR2 YFSETQ. This CDR3 region has 15 residues. V gave up 3 bases and J gave up 3 bases; unmatched junction bases: 6. CDR3 residues: CASSSAGQGDTEAFF. The CDR3, as DNA: TGCGCCAGCAGCTCCGCGGGACAGGGTGACACTGAAGCTTTCTTT. Looking up the rest from reference TRBV5-1 and TRBJ1-1 gives the full variable domain: KAGVTQTPRYLIKTRGQQVTLSCSPISGHRSVSWYQQTPGQGLQFLFEYFSETQRNKGNFPGRFSGRQFSNSRSEMNVSTLELGDSALYLCASSSAGQGDTEAFFGQGTRLTVV.

The chain uses TRBV29-1 and TRBJ1-1; 7 nucleotides match TRBD1. V was clipped by 7 bases and J by 2 bases; unmatched bases: 7. CDR1 SQVTM and CDR2 ANQGSEA come from the germline V gene. CDR3 length equals 13 residues. This CDR3 reads CSAIQGTNTEAFF. In DNA, the CDR3 is TGCAGCGCAATACAGGGGACCAACACTGAAGCTTTCTTT. Variable domain in full (rest from reference TRBV29-1 and TRBJ1-1): SAVISQKPSRDICQRGTSLTIQCQVDSQVTMMFWYRQQPGQSLTLIATANQGSEATYESGFVIDKFPISRPNLTFSTLTVSNMSPEDSSIYLCSAIQGTNTEAFFGQGTRLTVV.